The 5 T cell receptor beta chains in this list originate from one sample, sequenced in a study of T cells after yellow fever vaccination. One entry per CDR3 protein, called by TCRdb with MiXCR from the 5' RACE reads. The sample lists more than 250,000 distinct CDR3 sequences, around 6.8% occurring once. The material was PBMCs, obtained 45 days after the first yellow fever vaccination. The source of these receptors is a man aged 18 to 30 who received the YFV17D yellow fever vaccine.

This clonotype showed up just a few times. The rearrangement links TRBV3-1 to TRBJ2-3; TRBD1 matches at 9 bases. V lost 4 bases and J lost 10; bases outside the gene matches: 9. The CDR3 spans 14 residues. The V gene's germline CDR1 is LGHDT and CDR2 YNNKEL (reference sequence). Written as DNA, the CDR3 is TGTGCCAGCAGCCCAGGGACAGGGACGAACTCGCAGTATTTT. Translation: CASSPGTGTNSQYF.

The J gene is TRBJ2-2, the V gene TRBV7-2; the D is unclear. In germline, CDR1 is SGHTA, CDR2 FQGNSA. CDR3 size: 13 residues. Trimming left V 3 bases short and J 4 bases short, with 6 bases between. CDR3 nucleotides: TGTGCCAGCAGCTTCGCAGCCACCGGGGAGCTGTTTTTT. Translated: CASSFAATGELFF.

The CDR3 spells CASSHGTGLEAFF. The CDR3, as DNA: TGTGCCAGCAGCCACGGGACAGGTTTGGAAGCTTTCTTT. The rearrangement uses TRBV3-1 and TRBJ1-1; 8 nucleotides agree with TRBD1. The junction had 5 bases not matched to a gene; V was cut back by 3 bases and J by 8 bases. CDR3 length: 13 amino acids. Looked up from germline, CDR1 is LGHDT and CDR2 is YNNKEL (reference sequence).

This clonotype was seen at least ten times. This rearrangement joins TRBV12-3 or TRBV12-4 to TRBJ1-6, with TRBD1 identical over 9 bases. The CDR3 runs 15 residues. The ends lost 5 bases at V and 7 bases at J; junction bases unmatched: 6. This chain's CDR3 is CASSLGTGRNSPLHF. The CDR3 DNA is TGTGCCAGCAGTCTAGGGACAGGGAGGAATTCACCCCTCCACTTT.

Note on this clonotype: This may be a read error, as it is one base from a much larger clone. V is TRBV7-9 and J is TRBJ2-7, with 7 bases that match TRBD1. The germline V gene encodes CDR1 SEHNR and CDR2 FQNEAQ (reference sequence). J gave up 2 bases and V 1 base, and 5 bases lay outside the gene matches. This CDR3 is built from 15 residues. For the CDR3, the DNA is TGTGCCAGCAGCTTAGAGGGACAGAGGGCCTACGAGCAGTACTTC. Translating gives CASSLEGQRAYEQYF.